This entry lists 25 T cell receptor beta chains sequenced from one sample in a study of CD8 T cells in Susac syndrome. A quantity of about 0.5 to 1 ug RNA underwent reverse transcription using random hexamers. TCRdb fed the immunoSEQ multiplex PCR reads into MiXCR, producing one record per CDR3 protein. The data contain roughly 180,000 distinct CDR3 sequences, about 94% of them seen just once; the ten biggest clones take up under 0.095%. The sequencing sample was made of CD4+ T cells from PBMCs. The origin of the receptors is a human donor with multiple sclerosis.

This chain joins TRBV30 and TRBJ2-1, with a weak D call TRBD2 (6 bases). Per the germline V gene, CDR1 is GTSNPN and CDR2 is SVGIG (reference sequence). V lost 6 bases and J lost 7, with 7 bases in between. The CDR3 contains 10 residues. Here the CDR3 DNA reads TGTGCCTGTGGGAGGAATGAGCAGTTCTTC. Amino acids: CACGRNEQFF.

This clonotype was found once. The chain has TRBV12-3 or TRBV12-4 and TRBJ2-5, with 12 nucleotides matching TRBD2. Trimming took 9 bases from V and 2 from J; bases not matched to a gene: 10. The CDR3 spans 16 residues. CDR3 DNA sequence: TGTGCCAGTGGGCTAGCGGGAGGGCCGGGTCAAGAGACCCAGTACTTC. It specifies CASGLAGGPGQETQYF.

The chain couples TRBV28 to TRBJ1-5; D remains unclear. Trimming pared 2 bases from V and 6 bases from J, leaving 5 bases between. The CDR3 has 12 amino acids. Germline loops: CDR1 MDHEN, CDR2 SYDVKM. Written as DNA, the CDR3 is TGTGCCAGCAGTTTACCCGGTCAGCCCCAGCATTTT. This sequence encodes CASSLPGQPQHF.

This clonotype was recorded only once. This sequence joins TRBV2 and TRBJ2-2; D is unresolved. The V gene's germline CDR1 is SNHLY and CDR2 FYNNEI. The CDR3 loop spans 18 amino acids. Trimming left V 2 bases short and J 0 bases short, with 16 bases between. The CDR3 DNA sequence: TGTGCCAGCAGTGAAAGGGTGAAGAAGAGCCCGAACACCGGGGAGCTGTTTTTT. Protein sequence: CASSERVKKSPNTGELFF.

The rearrangement links TRBV6-5 to TRBJ1-4, with D maybe TRBD1 (6 bases). The CDR3 is made up of 15 amino acids. V was clipped by 6 bases and J by 3 bases, with 14 bases between them. CDR1 and CDR2 from the germline V gene are MNHEY and SVGAGI. CDR3 DNA: TGTGCCAGCAGCTCCACAGGGTCCCCTAATGAAAAACTGTTTTTT. This gives the protein CASSSTGSPNEKLFF.

This chain connects TRBV6-5 to TRBJ2-1, with D perhaps TRBD1 or TRBD2 (5 bases each). V dropped 6 bases and J dropped 8 bases, with 20 bases sitting between them. This CDR3 spans 15 amino acids. The germline gives CDR1 MNHEY, CDR2 SVGAGI. The DNA for the CDR3 is TGTGCCAGCAGCTCCGGGACCTCCCTCTCTCATGAGCAGTTCTTC. Protein: CASSSGTSLSHEQFF.

The chain couples TRBV2 to TRBJ2-3, with TRBD2 matching 9 bases. CDR3 size: 13 residues. The germline V gene encodes CDR1 SNHLY and CDR2 FYNNEI. J gave up 0 bases and V 10 bases, and 2 bases lay outside the gene matches. This CDR3 is CATSGESTDTQYF. The CDR3 DNA reads TGTGCCACTAGCGGGGAGAGCACAGATACGCAGTATTTT. The full variable domain, in which reference TRBV2 and TRBJ2-3 provide the parts outside the CDR3, is EPEVTQTPSHQVTQMGQEVILRCVPISNHLYFYWYRQILGQKVEFLVSFYNNEISEKSEIFDDQFSVERPDGSNFTLKIRSTKLEDSAMYFCATSGESTDTQYFGPGTRLTVL.

This clonotype was observed a single time. DNA of the CDR3: TGTGCCACCAGTGACCCGTTGGGGGCTAACTATGGCTACACCTTC. Translated: CATSDPLGANYGYTF. The rearrangement uses TRBV24-1 and TRBJ1-2; weak D call: TRBD1 (5 bases). V lost 4 bases to trimming and J lost 0 bases, with 11 bases between them. The CDR3 loop spans 15 amino acids. Per the germline V gene, CDR1 is KGHDR and CDR2 is SFDVKD.

The chain couples TRBV2 to TRBJ1-2; no clear D. Germline values: CDR1 SNHLY, CDR2 FYNNEI. Between the trimmed V and J ends, which lost 4 bases and 5 bases, there was a span of 5 bases. This CDR3 spans 11 amino acids. CDR3 region: CASSAGYGYTF. CDR3 nucleotide sequence: TGTGCCAGCAGTGCCGGTTATGGCTACACCTTC.

V is TRBV2 and J is TRBJ2-1, with TRBD2 as a possible D gene (6 bases). The V gene lost 11 bases and the J gene lost 5 bases, with 16 bases spanning the gap. CDR3 size: 13 residues. CDR1 and CDR2 from the germline V gene are SNHLY and FYNNEI. CDR3 region: CAGGSQANNEQFF. In DNA, the CDR3 is TGTGCCGGGGGGAGCCAAGCGAACAATGAGCAGTTCTTC.

The chain couples TRBV28 to TRBJ2-7; D is perhaps TRBD1 or TRBD2 (5 bases each). The germline V gene has CDR1 MDHEN and CDR2 SYDVKM. V lost 0 bases, J lost 6 bases, and 12 bases lay in between. The CDR3 totals 14 residues. The CDR3 sequence is CASSLWFPGSEQYF. In nucleotides, the CDR3 is TGTGCCAGCAGTTTATGGTTCCCAGGGAGCGAGCAGTACTTC.

This clonotype was recorded only once. The rearrangement links TRBV11-2 to TRBJ2-5, with D possibly matching TRBD1 (5 bases). Per the germline V gene, CDR1 is SGHAT and CDR2 is FQNNGV. V was trimmed by 5 bases and J by 2 bases, leaving 9 bases between them. This CDR3 is 13 amino acids long. DNA of the CDR3: TGTGCCAGCAGCATCGGACATCAAGAGACCCAGTACTTC. Translating it yields CASSIGHQETQYF.

This rearrangement joins TRBV5-1 to TRBJ2-2; D unresolved. This CDR3 is built from 15 residues. CDR1 and CDR2 from the germline V gene are SGHRS and YFSETQ. V dropped 5 bases and J dropped 1 base, with 12 bases sitting between them. The CDR3 loop reads CASRLNDVNTGELFF. CDR3 coding DNA: TGCGCCAGCAGATTAAACGATGTGAACACCGGGGAGCTGTTTTTT.

The rearrangement links TRBV30 to TRBJ2-5; the D is unclear. The CDR3 is 12 amino acids. Trimming cost V 0 bases and J 4 bases, with 6 bases left between them. From germline, CDR1 is GTSNPN and CDR2 SVGIG (reference sequence). Here the CDR3 reads CAWSVLVETQYF. The CDR3 bases are TGTGCCTGGAGTGTACTGGTAGAGACCCAGTACTTC.

V and J are TRBV12-3 or TRBV12-4 and TRBJ1-2, with TRBD1 matching over 9 bases. V shed 6 bases and J 8 bases; nucleotides not matched to a gene: 7. The CDR3 has 13 amino acids. The CDR3 protein is CASRPGTGSGYTF. The CDR3 DNA follows: TGTGCCAGCAGACCAGGGACAGGGTCCGGCTACACCTTC.

A single count supports this clonotype. The V gene is TRBV28, the J gene TRBJ1-2; TRBD1 agrees at 7 bases. Germline-derived CDR1 and CDR2 are MDHEN and SYDVKM. This CDR3 has 13 residues. The junction had 1 base not matched to a gene; V was cut back by 6 bases and J by 0 bases. The CDR3 sequence is CASRDRTNYGYTF. The CDR3, as DNA: TGTGCCAGCAGGGACAGGACTAACTATGGCTACACCTTC.

The J gene is TRBJ1-6, the V gene TRBV29-1; D uncertain. The CDR3 loop spans 13 amino acids. The V and J ends lost 6 bases and 7 bases respectively, with 13 bases between them. CDR1 is SQVTM and CDR2 is ANQGSEA in the germline V gene. The CDR3 region is CSVRATVNSPLHF. The CDR3, as DNA: TGCAGCGTCCGAGCCACAGTCAATTCACCCCTCCACTTT.

This clonotype was counted a single time. V usage is TRBV27 and J usage is TRBJ2-1; no firm D call. The CDR3 sequence is 12 residues long. Germline lookup yields CDR1 MNHEY and CDR2 SMNVEV (reference sequence). In nucleotides, the CDR3 is TGTCTATTCAACTGCTCCTACAATGAGCAGTTCTTC. It encodes CLFNCSYNEQFF.

V is TRBV19 and J is TRBJ1-1; no reliable D call. Germline loops: CDR1 LNHDA, CDR2 SQIVND (reference sequence). This CDR3 spans 13 amino acids. V lost 6 bases, J lost 1 base, and 9 bases lay in between. The CDR3 spells CASRMIGNTEAFF. For the CDR3, the DNA is TGTGCCAGTAGGATGATAGGGAACACTGAAGCTTTCTTT. Together with reference TRBV19 and TRBJ1-1, the CDR3 gives the full variable domain: DGGITQSPKYLFRKEGQNVTLSCEQNLNHDAMYWYRQDPGQGLRLIYYSQIVNDFQKGDIAEGYSVSREKKESFPLTVTSAQKNPTAFYLCASRMIGNTEAFFGQGTRLTVV.

This clonotype is a singleton in its sample. The rearrangement uses TRBV28 and TRBJ1-1; 9 nucleotides line up with TRBD1. Germline CDR1 reads MDHEN; CDR2 reads SYDVKM. J lost 1 base, V lost 8 bases, and 8 bases had no gene match. There are 15 residues in the CDR3. CDR3 in amino acids: CASGTGGEGNTEAFF. The CDR3 bases are TGTGCCAGCGGTACAGGGGGCGAGGGGAACACTGAAGCTTTCTTT.

V gene TRBV6-6 combines with J gene TRBJ1-1; possible D gene TRBD1, 5 bases. Germline values: CDR1 MNHNY, CDR2 SVGAGI (reference sequence). The CDR3 consists of 11 residues. Trimming cost V 6 bases and J 8 bases, with 10 bases left between them. The CDR3 spells CASRWEGEAFF. The CDR3 DNA reads TGTGCCAGCAGATGGGAGGGGGAAGCTTTCTTT.

The chain has TRBV6-5 and TRBJ1-1; maybe TRBD1 (6 bases). V was trimmed by 5 bases and J by 4 bases, leaving 17 bases between them. Looked up from germline, CDR1 is MNHEY and CDR2 is SVGAGI. The CDR3 is 15 amino acids. The CDR3 reads CASSVQGPAVTEAFF. The CDR3 DNA sequence: TGTGCCAGCAGTGTACAGGGCCCAGCGGTCACTGAAGCTTTCTTT.

J is TRBJ1-6 and V is TRBV12-3 or TRBV12-4; perhaps TRBD1 as D (6 bases). There are 13 residues in the CDR3. V lost 7 bases and J lost 9, with 13 bases in between. The CDR3 region is CASTRTAISPLHF. The CDR3 DNA is TGTGCCAGCACCCGGACAGCGATTTCACCCCTCCACTTT.

The gene calls are TRBV12-3 or TRBV12-4 and TRBJ2-5; D gene ambiguous. V lost 6 bases to trimming and J lost 5 bases, with 13 bases between them. This CDR3 contains 13 residues. The CDR3 nucleotides read TGTGCCAGCAGCGAGCCTTTTTCGGAGACCCAGTACTTC. Its protein is CASSEPFSETQYF.

The chain is built from TRBV18 and TRBJ2-1; possible D gene TRBD2, 5 bases. Deletions cut 3 bases from V and 10 bases from J, with 16 bases between. CDR1 is KGHSH and CDR2 is LQKENI in the germline V gene. CDR3 length: 14 residues. CDR3 loop: CASSPMSGPREQFF. Here the CDR3 DNA reads TGTGCCAGCTCACCTATGAGCGGCCCACGGGAGCAGTTCTTC.